This T cell receptor beta chain was recorded in a study of radiotherapy plus CTLA-4 blockade in lung cancer. The method was immunoSEQ multiplex PCR; TCRdb's version includes in-frame clones alone and lacks a portion of them. The profile shows 30,000 to 35,000 clones, almost 80% of them singletons. Enrolled patients, whose metastatic non-small-cell lung cancer was chemo-refractory, received focal radiation plus CTLA-4 blockade with ipilimumab. This specimen was peripheral blood, taken from a patient treated with radiotherapy plus ipilimumab. The TCR was taken from a human donor with non-small cell lung cancer who had stable disease on radiotherapy plus ipilimumab.

The CDR3 DNA reads TGTGCCAGCTCACCAAGACTTCTGACAGGGGGCTCCTACAATGAGCAGTTCTTC. It is translated as CASSPRLLTGGSYNEQFF. V is TRBV18 and J is TRBJ2-1; 9 bases fit TRBD1. There are 18 residues in the CDR3. Trimming removed 2 bases from V and 0 bases from J; junction bases left unmatched: 8. Looked up from germline, CDR1 is KGHSH and CDR2 is LQKENI. Complete variable domain (other parts from reference TRBV18 and TRBJ2-1): NAGVMQNPRHLVRRRGQEARLRCSPMKGHSHVYWYRQLPEEGLKFMVYLQKENIIDESGMPKERFSAEFPKEGPSILRIQQVVRGDSAAYFCASSPRLLTGGSYNEQFFGPGTRLTVL.